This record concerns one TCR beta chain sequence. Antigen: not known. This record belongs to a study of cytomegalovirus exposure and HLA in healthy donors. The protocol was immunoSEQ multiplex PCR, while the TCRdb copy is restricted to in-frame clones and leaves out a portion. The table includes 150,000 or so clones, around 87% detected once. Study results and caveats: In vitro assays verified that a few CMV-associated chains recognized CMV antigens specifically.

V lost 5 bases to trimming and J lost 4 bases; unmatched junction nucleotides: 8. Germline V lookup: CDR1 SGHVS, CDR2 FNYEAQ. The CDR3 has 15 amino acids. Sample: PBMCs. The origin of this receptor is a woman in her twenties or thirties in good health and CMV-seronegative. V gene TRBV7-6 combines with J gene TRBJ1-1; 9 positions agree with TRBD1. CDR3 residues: CASSPGTGTSTEAFF. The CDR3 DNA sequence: TGTGCCAGCAGCCCCGGGACAGGGACCTCCACTGAAGCTTTCTTT. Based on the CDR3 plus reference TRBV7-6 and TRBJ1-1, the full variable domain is GAGVSQSPRYKVTKRGQDVALRCDPISGHVSLYWYRQALGQGPEFLTYFNYEAQQDKSGLPNDRFSAERPEGSISTLTIQRTEQRDSAMYRCASSPGTGTSTEAFFGQGTRLTVV.